This TCR beta chain was observed in a study of blood T cell repertoires in COVID-19. Authors' methods: Estimates of nucleated cell counts were drawn from the amplification of reference gene primers. Clones were sequenced by immunoSEQ multiplex PCR, and TCRdb holds only the in-frame ones, with some missing. The D gene and trimming were derived from the DNA, and the V and J assignments and clone size from that table. In the table there are roughly 76,000 clones, roughly 74% of which are singletons. This TCR was recovered from a human donor in a cohort sampled during active COVID-19. The material sequenced was peripheral blood.

DNA of the CDR3: TGCGCCAGCAGCAAAAGGTACTGGGACAGGGGTTCCACTGAAGCTTTCTTT. Translating gives CASSKRYWDRGSTEAFF. The rearrangement uses TRBV5-1 and TRBJ1-1, with 10 bases aligning to TRBD1. V was clipped by 4 bases and J by 4 bases; unmatched bases: 13. Germline V gene data show CDR1 as SGHRS and CDR2 as YFSETQ. The CDR3 length is 17 residues.